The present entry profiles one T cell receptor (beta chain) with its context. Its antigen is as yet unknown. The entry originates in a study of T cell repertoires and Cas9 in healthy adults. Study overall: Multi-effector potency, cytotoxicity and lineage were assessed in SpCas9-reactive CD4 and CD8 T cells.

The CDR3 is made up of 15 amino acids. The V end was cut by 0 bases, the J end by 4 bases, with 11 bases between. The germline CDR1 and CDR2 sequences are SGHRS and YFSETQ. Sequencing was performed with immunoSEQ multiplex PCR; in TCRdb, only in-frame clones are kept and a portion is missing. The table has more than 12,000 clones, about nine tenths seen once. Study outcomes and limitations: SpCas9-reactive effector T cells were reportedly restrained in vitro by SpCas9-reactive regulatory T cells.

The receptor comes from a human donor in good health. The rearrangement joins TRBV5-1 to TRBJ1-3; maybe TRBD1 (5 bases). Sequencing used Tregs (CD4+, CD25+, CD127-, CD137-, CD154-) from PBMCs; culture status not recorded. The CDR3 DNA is TGCGCCAGCAGCTTGGCCGGGGACGCCGGAAACACCATATATTTT. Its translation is CASSLAGDAGNTIYF.